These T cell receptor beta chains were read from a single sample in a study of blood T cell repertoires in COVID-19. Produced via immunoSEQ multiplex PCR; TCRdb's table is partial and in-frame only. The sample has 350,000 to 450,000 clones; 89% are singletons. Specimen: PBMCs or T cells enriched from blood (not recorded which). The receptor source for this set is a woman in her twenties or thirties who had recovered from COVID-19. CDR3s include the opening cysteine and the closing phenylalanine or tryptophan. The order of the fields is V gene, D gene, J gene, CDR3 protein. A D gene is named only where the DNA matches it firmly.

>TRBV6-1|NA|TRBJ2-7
CASSEVISPRQYF
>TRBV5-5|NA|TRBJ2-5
CASSLRDIKETQYF
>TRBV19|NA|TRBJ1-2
CASSEDSYGYTF
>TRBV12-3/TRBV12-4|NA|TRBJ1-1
CASSYRQSEAFF
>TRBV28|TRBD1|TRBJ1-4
CASGQGIGATNEKLFF
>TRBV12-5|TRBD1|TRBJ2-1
CASGLAGQRSNEQFF
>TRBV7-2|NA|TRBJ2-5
CASSDRGRIQETQYF
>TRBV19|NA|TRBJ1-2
CASSTAGTNYGYTF
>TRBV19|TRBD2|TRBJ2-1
CASDSGGRAGNEQFF
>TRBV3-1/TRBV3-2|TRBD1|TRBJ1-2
CASIGQGGDGYTF
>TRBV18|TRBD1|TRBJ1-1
CASSPGTGVAETEAFF
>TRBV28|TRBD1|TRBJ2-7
CASGTGWNEQYF
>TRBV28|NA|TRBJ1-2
CASSNRPNGYTF
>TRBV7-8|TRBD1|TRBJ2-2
CASSSRGGYTGELFF
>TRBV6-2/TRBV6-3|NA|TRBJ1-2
CASSYDIRYGYTF
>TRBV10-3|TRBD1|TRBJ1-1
CAISGSTTGGPFF
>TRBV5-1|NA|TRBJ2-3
CASSFSGNTDTQYF
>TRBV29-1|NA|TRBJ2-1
CSVVRTLYNEQFF
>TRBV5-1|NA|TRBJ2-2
CASSSRRGEGGELFF
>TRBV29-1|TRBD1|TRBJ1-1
CSVLGQGGNTEAFF
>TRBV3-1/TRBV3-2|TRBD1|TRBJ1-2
CASSQEGRGRDGYTF
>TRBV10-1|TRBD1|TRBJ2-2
CASSDGVGTVNTGELFF
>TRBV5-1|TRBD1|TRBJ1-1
CASSATGTGVSMNTEAFF
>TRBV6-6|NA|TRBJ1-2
CASSPQADYGYTF
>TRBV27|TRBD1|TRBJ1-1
CASRLKGQGVTEAFF
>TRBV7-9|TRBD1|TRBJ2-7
CASESTGNYEQYF
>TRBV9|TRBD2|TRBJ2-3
CASSLTSGTSTDTQYF
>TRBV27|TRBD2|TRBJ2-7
CASRSGGIMVYEQYF
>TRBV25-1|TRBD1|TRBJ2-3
CASHRQGSLRVDTQYF
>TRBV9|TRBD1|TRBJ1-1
CASSGRGERTEAFF
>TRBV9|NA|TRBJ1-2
CASSPLSRGDYGYTF
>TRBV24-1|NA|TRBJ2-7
CATSDPRAPYEQYF
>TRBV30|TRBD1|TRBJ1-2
CAWSPDRVYGYTF
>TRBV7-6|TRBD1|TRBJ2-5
CASSFGQGRGKTQYF
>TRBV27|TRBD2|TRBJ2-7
CASSRRLAGGLGEQYF
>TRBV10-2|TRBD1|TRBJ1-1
CASSEPPQGFLTEAFF
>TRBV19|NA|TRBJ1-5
CASDQGPYSNQPQHF
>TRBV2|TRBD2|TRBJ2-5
CASRALAGSQETQYF
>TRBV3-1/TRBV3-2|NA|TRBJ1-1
CASSQIRQTNTEAFF
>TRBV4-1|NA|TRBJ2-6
CASSQDRGARSGANVLTF
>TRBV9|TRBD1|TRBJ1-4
CASSPRTGRDEKLFF
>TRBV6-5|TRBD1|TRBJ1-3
CASSYDRAGNTIYF
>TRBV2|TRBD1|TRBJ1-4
CASTWTGEEKLFF
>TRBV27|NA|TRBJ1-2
CASSSTPGGGYGYTF
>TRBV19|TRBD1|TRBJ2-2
CASSPPGTGLHGELFF
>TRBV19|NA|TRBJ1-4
CASNLGGSNEKLFF
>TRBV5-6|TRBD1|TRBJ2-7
CASSLGAGGYYEQYF
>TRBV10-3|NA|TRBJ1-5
CAISEPGQPQHF
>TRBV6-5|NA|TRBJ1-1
CASSRTPSREAFF
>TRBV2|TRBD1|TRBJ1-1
CASRNTGGGTEAFF
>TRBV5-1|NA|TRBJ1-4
CASSRGQSIDLFF
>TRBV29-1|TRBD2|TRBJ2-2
CSGGTSGRTGELFF
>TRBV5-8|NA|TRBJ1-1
CASSFRDGGGNTEAFF